The rows below give T cell receptor beta chains drawn from one sample of a study of cytomegalovirus exposure and HLA in healthy donors. The repertoire was sequenced with immunoSEQ multiplex PCR; TCRdb's copy has only in-frame clones and lacks some. The sample has 150,000 to 200,000 clones, nearly 80% seen once. The sample consisted of PBMCs. These receptors originate from a woman between 35 and 50 years old in good health and CMV-seronegative. Both conserved end residues are part of each CDR3. A D gene is named only where the DNA matches it firmly. Clone size is not always given. Where it is, it says once, few, many or a class for expanded clones.

TRBJ2-2 . TRBV12-5 . CASGLAPTGELFF TGTGCTAGTGGTTTGGCCCCAACCGGGGAGCTGTTTTTT
TRBJ1-3 . TRBV5-1 . CASSLGQNSGPIYF TGCGCCAGCAGCTTGGGACAGAACTCTGGTCCCATATATTTT
TRBJ1-2 . TRBV18 . CASSPTDSGNYGYTF TGTGCCAGCTCACCAACGGACAGTGGGAACTATGGCTACACCTTC
TRBJ1-1 . TRBV19 . CASSFDTGRAGTEAFF TGTGCCAGTAGTTTTGACACCGGGAGGGCAGGTACTGAAGCTTTCTTT
TRBJ2-2 TRBD1 TRBV19 . CASSSGQGAGTGELFF TGTGCCAGTAGTTCTGGACAGGGGGCTGGCACCGGGGAGCTGTTTTTT
TRBJ2-3 TRBD2 TRBV7-2 . CASSRSGADTQYF TGTGCCAGCAGCCGTAGCGGGGCAGATACGCAGTATTTT
TRBJ2-7 TRBD1 TRBV6-1 many CASSVHRGTPSTYEQYF TGTGCCAGCAGTGTTCACAGGGGCACTCCCTCAACCTACGAGCAGTACTTC
TRBJ2-7 TRBD2 TRBV6-5 . CASSSLAGHEQYF TGTGCCAGCAGTTCACTAGCGGGGCACGAGCAGTACTTC
TRBJ1-2 . TRBV19 . CASSIRLVDRYNYGYTF TGTGCCAGTAGTATTCGTCTCGTGGACAGATATAACTATGGCTACACCTTC
TRBJ1-2 . TRBV29-1 . CSSAENYGYTF TGCAGCAGTGCGGAGAACTATGGCTACACCTTC
TRBJ2-7 TRBD2 TRBV5-4 . CASSPGGTPSYEQYF TGTGCCAGCAGCCCGGGGGGGACACCCTCCTACGAGCAGTACTTC
TRBJ2-3 TRBD2 TRBV18 . CASSPQQTSGGADTQYF TGTGCCAGCTCACCCCAACAGACTAGCGGGGGGGCAGATACGCAGTATTTT
TRBJ1-6 TRBD1 TRBV5-6 . CASSSRTGTQSPLHF TGTGCCAGCAGCTCAAGGACAGGGACGCAGTCACCCCTCCACTTT
TRBJ1-5 . TRBV7-9 . CSSSLNWNQPQHF TGTTCCAGCAGCTTGAACTGGAATCAGCCCCAGCATTTT
TRBJ1-6 . TRBV7-9 . CASSPSDSPLHF TGTGCCAGCAGCCCCTCAGATTCACCCCTCCACTTT
TRBJ2-3 . TRBV20-1 . CSASGQDTQYF TGCAGTGCTTCAGGCCAAGATACGCAGTATTTT
TRBJ2-1 . TRBV5-1 few CASSLGTEYNEQFF TGCGCCAGCAGCTTGGGGACAGAGTACAATGAGCAGTTCTTC
TRBJ1-2 TRBD1 TRBV19 . CASSYQTGGLLGSYTF TGTGCCAGTAGTTACCAGACAGGGGGCCTTTTGGGGAGCTACACCTTC
TRBJ2-5 TRBD2 TRBV5-6 . CASSRGTSGEETQYF TGTGCCAGCAGCCGGGGGACTAGCGGGGAAGAGACCCAGTACTTC
TRBJ1-2 . TRBV5-6 . CASSLTDYGYTF TGTGCCAGCAGCTTGACAGACTATGGCTACACCTTC
TRBJ2-1 . TRBV7-6 . CASSIGVQAEQFF TGTGCCAGCAGCATAGGCGTGCAGGCTGAGCAGTTCTTC
TRBJ2-7 TRBD2 TRBV18 . CASSLAAGYYEQYF TGTGCCAGCTCGCTAGCGGCAGGGTACTACGAGCAGTACTTC
TRBJ2-5 TRBD2 TRBV28 . CASSPRAGVGTQYF TGTGCCAGCAGTCCCAGAGCGGGGGTTGGGACCCAGTACTTC
TRBJ1-1 . TRBV5-1 . CASSGGHPEAFF TGCGCCAGCAGCGGAGGGCACCCTGAAGCTTTCTTT
TRBJ2-7 TRBD2 TRBV9 . CASSSDERMAGGRVQYF TGTGCCAGCAGCTCGGATGAGAGAATGGCGGGGGGGAGGGTGCAGTACTTC
TRBJ2-1 TRBD1 TRBV5-1 once CASSWTGQGYNEQFF TGCGCCAGCAGCTGGACGGGACAGGGCTACAATGAGCAGTTCTTC
TRBJ1-2 TRBD1 TRBV11-2 . CASTVGQGAYGYTF TGTGCCAGCACCGTGGGTCAGGGGGCCTATGGCTACACCTTC
TRBJ1-2 . TRBV28 few CASSLREGYTF TGTGCCAGCAGTTTGCGGGAGGGCTACACCTTC
TRBJ2-1 TRBD2 TRBV5-1 once CASSFGLAGVSYNEQFF TGCGCCAGCAGCTTTGGACTAGCGGGGGTCTCCTACAATGAGCAGTTCTTC
TRBJ2-1 TRBD1 TRBV18 . CASSSRDRQRNEQFF TGTGCCAGCTCATCCCGGGACAGGCAACGCAATGAGCAGTTCTTC
TRBJ2-2 . TRBV9 . CASSVGRGGTPNTGELFF TGTGCCAGCAGCGTAGGGAGGGGGGGGACTCCGAACACCGGGGAGCTGTTTTTT
TRBJ1-1 TRBD1 TRBV6-5 few CASTTDRQGTEAFF TGTGCCAGCACCACGGACAGGCAGGGGACTGAAGCTTTCTTT
TRBJ1-6 . TRBV5-1 once CASSSPRPDTQNSPLHF TGCGCCAGCAGCTCCCCCCGGCCCGACACACAGAATTCACCCCTCCACTTT
TRBJ2-5 . TRBV6-5 few CASSYSRGGVQETQYF TGTGCCAGCAGTTACTCCCGCGGAGGAGTACAAGAGACCCAGTACTTC
TRBJ2-3 . TRBV27 . CASSLNQGKDTQYF TGTGCCAGCAGTTTAAACCAGGGGAAGGATACGCAGTATTTT
TRBJ1-6 . TRBV6-5 . CASSGTPNNSPLHF TGTGCCAGCAGTGGGACTCCCAATAATTCACCCCTCCACTTT
TRBJ1-1 . TRBV5-1 . CASSLAGVVTEAFF TGCGCCAGCAGCTTGGCAGGGGTGGTCACTGAAGCTTTCTTT
TRBJ2-2 TRBD1 TRBV4-1 . CASRRDSQNTGELFF TGCGCCAGCAGAAGGGACAGCCAGAACACCGGGGAGCTGTTTTTT
TRBJ1-1 . TRBV5-4 . CASSRPTGNTEAFF TGTGCCAGCAGCCGACCGACAGGTAACACTGAAGCTTTCTTT
TRBJ2-5 TRBD1 TRBV30 . CAWSDRDRVEIETQYF TGTGCCTGGAGTGACCGGGACAGGGTGGAGATAGAGACCCAGTACTTC
TRBJ1-3 . TRBV9 . CASSVSRGDGNTIYF TGTGCCAGCAGCGTTTCCAGGGGCGATGGAAACACCATATATTTT
TRBJ2-2 . TRBV7-9 . CASSLSHNGELFF TGTGCCAGCAGCCTCTCCCACAACGGGGAGCTGTTTTTT